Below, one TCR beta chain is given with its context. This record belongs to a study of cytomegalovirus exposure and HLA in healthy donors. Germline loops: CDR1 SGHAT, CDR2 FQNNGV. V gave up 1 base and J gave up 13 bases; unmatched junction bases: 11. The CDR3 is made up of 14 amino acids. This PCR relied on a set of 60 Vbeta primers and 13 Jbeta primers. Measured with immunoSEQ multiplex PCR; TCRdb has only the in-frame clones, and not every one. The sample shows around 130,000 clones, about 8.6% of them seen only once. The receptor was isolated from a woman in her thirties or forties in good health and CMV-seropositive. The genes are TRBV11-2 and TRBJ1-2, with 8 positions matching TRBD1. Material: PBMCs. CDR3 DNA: TGTGCCAGCAGCTTAGGGGCCGCCCAGGGGGCCCGCACCTTC. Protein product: CASSLGAAQGARTF.